These T cell receptor beta chains were read from a single sample in a study of T cells after yellow fever vaccination. A single record per CDR3 protein comes from TCRdb applying MiXCR to the 5' RACE reads. The table includes about 310,000 distinct CDR3 sequences, roughly 4% detected once. The sequences come from PBMCs, collected on the day of the yellow fever booster vaccination. These receptors came from a man in his late teens or twenties who received the YFV17D yellow fever vaccine. Both conserved end residues are trimmed from each CDR3. Each record gives: V gene, J gene, clone size, CDR3 protein. Size tells how often a clone was seen (once, few, many) or the class of an expanded clone, and some rows leave it out.

V: TRBV20-1; J: TRBJ1-1; size: NA; CDR3: SASQNTEAF
V: TRBV2; J: TRBJ2-3; size: NA; CDR3: ASSNPDTQY
V: TRBV15; J: TRBJ2-3; size: many; CDR3: ATSRGGVYTQY
V: TRBV12-3/TRBV12-4; J: TRBJ1-1; size: NA; CDR3: ASRIQGNTEAF
V: TRBV20-1; J: TRBJ1-1; size: NA; CDR3: SASNRGNTEAF
V: TRBV7-9; J: TRBJ2-6; size: NA; CDR3: ASSGPQGAGANVLT
V: TRBV28; J: TRBJ2-6; size: many; CDR3: ASSLGDRETNVLT
V: TRBV10-3; J: TRBJ1-2; size: NA; CDR3: AISDPTPPSSPGAYGYT
V: TRBV5-4; J: TRBJ2-2; size: few; CDR3: ASSLPSNSAGELF
V: TRBV7-9; J: TRBJ2-7; size: many; CDR3: ASSWTVTSEQY
V: TRBV6-5; J: TRBJ2-3; size: many; CDR3: ASRPQGGVDTQY
V: TRBV5-1; J: TRBJ1-1; size: many; CDR3: ASKDPWRNTEAF
V: TRBV2; J: TRBJ2-1; size: many; CDR3: ASSDLPNNEQF
V: TRBV14; J: TRBJ2-7; size: many; CDR3: ASSQDFGREQY
V: TRBV11-2; J: TRBJ2-2; size: NA; CDR3: ASSPVITGELF
V: TRBV10-3; J: TRBJ2-2; size: few; CDR3: AIRDRQGSYAGELF
V: TRBV5-1; J: TRBJ2-7; size: many; CDR3: ASSYDRQGAGEQY
V: TRBV7-6; J: TRBJ1-1; size: NA; CDR3: ASSPWTGKATTEAF
V: TRBV27; J: TRBJ2-1; size: few; CDR3: ASRRPGGHSEQF
V: TRBV7-2; J: TRBJ1-4; size: many; CDR3: ASSLVAWEGVGEKLF
V: TRBV20-1; J: TRBJ2-1; size: NA; CDR3: SAQEGLAGGVNEQF
V: TRBV7-8; J: TRBJ2-1; size: few; CDR3: ASSPVGTSGGLGNEQF
V: TRBV5-4; J: TRBJ2-2; size: many; CDR3: ASSLPSGVHTGELF
V: TRBV3-1; J: TRBJ2-3; size: many; CDR3: ASSQEAKRVLPDTQY
V: TRBV5-1; J: TRBJ2-5; size: many; CDR3: ASSFPGSEETQY
V: TRBV6-2/TRBV6-3; J: TRBJ2-1; size: many; CDR3: ASSYSLQGKRNEQF
V: TRBV5-6; J: TRBJ2-6; size: few; CDR3: ASSYTTGGSGANVLT
V: TRBV11-2; J: TRBJ1-1; size: NA; CDR3: ASSLFQKPGTEAF
V: TRBV4-3; J: TRBJ1-6; size: NA; CDR3: ASSQEVYSPLH
V: TRBV20-1; J: TRBJ2-7; size: NA; CDR3: SARDAGRFYEQY
V: TRBV11-2; J: TRBJ2-1; size: many; CDR3: ASSTVRGVFINEQF
V: TRBV12-3/TRBV12-4; J: TRBJ2-7; size: few; CDR3: ASSFSGNEQY
V: TRBV10-2; J: TRBJ2-1; size: NA; CDR3: ASSEVLAVSSYNEQF
V: TRBV10-3; J: TRBJ1-5; size: many; CDR3: AISQPGANQPQH
V: TRBV3-1; J: TRBJ1-6; size: NA; CDR3: ASSLTVGSPLH
V: TRBV11-2; J: TRBJ2-7; size: NA; CDR3: ASSLAPGQGRSYEQY